Listed below are T cell receptor beta chains from one sample, sequenced in a study of cytomegalovirus exposure and HLA in healthy donors. Using immunoSEQ multiplex PCR, the repertoire was profiled, and TCRdb retains in-frame clones only, with some absent. The table lists about 140,000 clones, roughly 80% of them singletons. The sequenced sample consisted of PBMCs. Receptor source: a woman aged 45-59 years in good health and CMV-seropositive. Each CDR3 is given with its conserved first and last residue. The order of the fields is J gene, V gene, CDR3 protein.

j_gene: TRBJ1-1; v_gene: TRBV5-8; CDR3aa: CASSSGDWYTEAFF
j_gene: TRBJ2-2; v_gene: TRBV6-4; CDR3aa: CASSRIWGQGEPGELFF
j_gene: TRBJ1-3; v_gene: TRBV28; CDR3aa: CASSPPGGSAGNTIYF
j_gene: TRBJ1-4; v_gene: TRBV5-1; CDR3aa: CASRETQGVVEKLFF
j_gene: TRBJ1-1; v_gene: TRBV4-1; CDR3aa: CASSQPTGGTEAFF
j_gene: TRBJ2-5; v_gene: TRBV4-3; CDR3aa: CASSQSAGGEPQETQYF
j_gene: TRBJ1-2; v_gene: TRBV28; CDR3aa: CASSPAGTGYGYTF
j_gene: TRBJ2-5; v_gene: TRBV9; CDR3aa: CASSVAERGRETQYF
j_gene: TRBJ1-6; v_gene: TRBV2; CDR3aa: CASSAQGQINNSPLHF
j_gene: TRBJ1-4; v_gene: TRBV15; CDR3aa: CATRKTGRDGGKLFF